This TCR beta chain was observed in a study of T cell responses to AZD1222 COVID-19 vaccine. Points from the study as a whole: Repertoire samples came only from after the peak T cell response. Once two AZD1222 doses were given, Spike-specific TCR breadth and depth went up. The sample set comprised mostly white British donors with more females, and clonal diversity was possibly underestimated.

Researchers grouped second doses given at about 4 or about 12 weeks into one pool. Trimming removed 5 bases at V and 8 bases at J, with 15 bases between. The V gene's germline CDR1 is SGHTA and CDR2 FQGNSA. The CDR3 contains 13 residues. TCRdb's copy holds only in-frame clones and misses some; the assay was immunoSEQ multiplex PCR. The sample has roughly 150,000 clones, about nine tenths seen once. For this clone: The antigen remains unidentified.

Sequenced material: peripheral blood, taken 28 days after the second AZD1222 dose. The chain is built from TRBV7-2 and TRBJ1-1; TRBD1 might be the D (6 bases). The sequence was obtained from an adult who received the AZD1222 COVID-19 vaccine. Here the CDR3 reads CASSPRWGAEAFF. As DNA, the CDR3 is TGTGCCAGCAGCCCACGATGGGGGGCGGAAGCTTTCTTT.